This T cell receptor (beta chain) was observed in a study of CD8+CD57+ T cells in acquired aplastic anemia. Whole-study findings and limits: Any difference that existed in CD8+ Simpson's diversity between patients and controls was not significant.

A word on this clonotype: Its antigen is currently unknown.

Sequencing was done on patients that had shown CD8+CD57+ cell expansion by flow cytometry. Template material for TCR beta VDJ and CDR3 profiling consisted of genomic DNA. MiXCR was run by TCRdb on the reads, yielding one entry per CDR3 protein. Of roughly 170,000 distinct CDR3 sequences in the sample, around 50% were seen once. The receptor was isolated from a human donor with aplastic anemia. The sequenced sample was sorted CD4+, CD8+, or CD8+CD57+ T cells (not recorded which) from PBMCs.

The CDR3 reads CSAWDRDEKLFF. CDR3 nucleotide sequence: TGCAGTGCCTGGGACAGGGATGAAAAACTGTTTTTT. V gene TRBV20-1 combines with J gene TRBJ1-4, with TRBD1 matching over 9 bases. The CDR3 is 12 residues long. With 6 bases clipped from V and 6 bases from J, the junction kept 2 bases outside the gene matches. Germline CDR1 reads DFQATT; CDR2 reads SNEGSKA (reference sequence).